The rows below give T cell receptor beta chains drawn from one sample of a study of T cell responses to AZD1222 COVID-19 vaccine. This table comes from immunoSEQ multiplex PCR, and its TCRdb copy is limited to in-frame clones, with some not included. Of over 120,000 clones listed, around 84% are singletons. The sample was peripheral blood, taken 28 days after the second AZD1222 dose. Receptor source: an adult who received the AZD1222 COVID-19 vaccine. Both conserved end residues are part of each CDR3. The order of the fields is CDR3 protein, CDR3 DNA, D gene, V gene, clone size, J gene. D genes are given only for firm matches. Size is omitted from some rows. Given values are once, few, many or a class for expanded clones.

CDR3: CAWSGGGNYGYTF
DNA: TGTGCCTGGAGTGGAGGGGGCAACTATGGCTACACCTTC
D: TRBD1
V: TRBV30
size: NA
J: TRBJ1-2

CDR3: CSARSGRGADTQYF
DNA: TGCAGCGCTCGCAGCGGGAGAGGGGCAGATACGCAGTATTTT
D: TRBD2
V: TRBV29-1
size: NA
J: TRBJ2-3

CDR3: CASSLVEGRGDGYTF
DNA: TGTGCCAGCAGCTTAGTAGAGGGAAGGGGGGATGGCTACACCTTC
D: NA
V: TRBV7-8
size: NA
J: TRBJ1-2

CDR3: CASSHSTGGNEKLFF
DNA: TGTGCCAGCTCACATTCGACAGGGGGGAATGAAAAACTGTTTTTT
D: TRBD1
V: TRBV18
size: NA
J: TRBJ1-4

CDR3: CASSPLPTGISPLHF
DNA: TGTGCCAGTAGTCCCCTCCCAACAGGGATCTCACCCCTCCACTTT
D: NA
V: TRBV19
size: few
J: TRBJ1-6

CDR3: CASSPPGGAGNQPQHF
DNA: TGTGCCAGCAGTCCCCCGGGGGGCGCCGGGAATCAGCCCCAGCATTTT
D: NA
V: TRBV6-6
size: NA
J: TRBJ1-5

CDR3: CASSYRGVISEAFF
DNA: TGTGCCAGCAGTTACCGGGGAGTAATCTCTGAAGCTTTCTTT
D: NA
V: TRBV6-5
size: once
J: TRBJ1-1

CDR3: CASSYSMQISSNQPQHF
DNA: TGTGCCAGCAGTTATTCCATGCAGATAAGTAGCAATCAGCCCCAGCATTTT
D: NA
V: TRBV27
size: NA
J: TRBJ1-5

CDR3: CASSYLGHGDQKLFF
DNA: TGTGCCAGCAGTTACCTGGGACACGGAGATCAAAAACTGTTTTTT
D: NA
V: TRBV6-5
size: NA
J: TRBJ1-4

CDR3: CASRTDFRPTTEAFF
DNA: TGTGCCAGTAGGACCGATTTTAGGCCCACCACTGAAGCTTTCTTT
D: NA
V: TRBV19
size: NA
J: TRBJ1-1

CDR3: CASAGITGYYGYTF
DNA: TGTGCCAGTGCTGGGATTACAGGCTACTATGGCTACACCTTC
D: NA
V: TRBV19
size: NA
J: TRBJ1-2

CDR3: CASSDGAYYGYTF
DNA: TGTGCCAGTAGCGATGGGGCCTACTATGGCTACACCTTC
D: NA
V: TRBV19
size: few
J: TRBJ1-2

CDR3: CSSGTSGADTQYF
DNA: TGCAGTTCTGGGACTAGCGGGGCAGATACGCAGTATTTT
D: TRBD2
V: TRBV29-1
size: once
J: TRBJ2-3

CDR3: CASSPDREGYGYTF
DNA: TGTGCCAGCTCACCAGACAGGGAGGGCTATGGCTACACCTTC
D: TRBD1
V: TRBV18
size: NA
J: TRBJ1-2

CDR3: CASGPHRTRVGNTIYF
DNA: TGTGCTAGTGGTCCGCACAGGACACGAGTGGGAAACACCATATATTTT
D: NA
V: TRBV12-5
size: once
J: TRBJ1-3

CDR3: CASSPDRVIGGYTF
DNA: TGTGCCAGCAGCCCGGACAGGGTAATAGGAGGCTACACCTTC
D: TRBD1
V: TRBV7-9
size: NA
J: TRBJ1-2

CDR3: CASSQDQGWDTEAFF
DNA: TGTGCCAGCAGCCAAGATCAGGGGTGGGACACTGAAGCTTTCTTT
D: NA
V: TRBV3-1/TRBV3-2
size: NA
J: TRBJ1-1

CDR3: CASSFSFSGGDTDTQYF
DNA: TGTGCCAGCAGTTTCTCTTTTAGCGGGGGGGACACAGATACGCAGTATTTT
D: TRBD2
V: TRBV28
size: NA
J: TRBJ2-3

CDR3: CASSLQGADTEAFF
DNA: TGTGCCAGCAGTTTACAGGGGGCGGACACTGAAGCTTTCTTT
D: TRBD1
V: TRBV6-5
size: NA
J: TRBJ1-1

CDR3: CASSASGPNSYYGYTF
DNA: TGTGCCAGCAGCGCCTCCGGGCCGAATTCCTACTATGGCTACACCTTC
D: NA
V: TRBV9
size: NA
J: TRBJ1-2

CDR3: CASARDVAYEQYF
DNA: TGTGCCAGCGCGCGGGACGTAGCCTACGAGCAGTACTTC
D: NA
V: TRBV19
size: NA
J: TRBJ2-7

CDR3: CASIATSGAKETQYF
DNA: TGCGCCAGTATTGCTACCAGCGGGGCTAAAGAGACCCAGTACTTC
D: TRBD2
V: TRBV10-1
size: NA
J: TRBJ2-5

CDR3: CAISEARAGDEQFF
DNA: TGTGCCATCAGTGAAGCAAGAGCGGGAGATGAGCAGTTCTTC
D: TRBD2
V: TRBV10-3
size: NA
J: TRBJ2-1

CDR3: CASSPPFRQGPYNEQFF
DNA: TGTGCCAGCAGCCCGCCGTTCAGACAGGGACCCTACAATGAGCAGTTCTTC
D: TRBD1
V: TRBV7-9
size: NA
J: TRBJ2-1

CDR3: CASSYGDTQYF
DNA: TGTGCCAGCTCATACGGAGATACGCAGTATTTT
D: NA
V: TRBV19
size: NA
J: TRBJ2-3

CDR3: CASSPFATREQYF
DNA: TGTGCCAGCAGTCCTTTTGCAACGAGGGAGCAGTACTTC
D: NA
V: TRBV11-2
size: NA
J: TRBJ2-7

CDR3: CSASGLADSYEQYF
DNA: TGCAGTGCTAGTGGACTAGCGGACTCCTACGAGCAGTACTTC
D: TRBD2
V: TRBV20-1
size: NA
J: TRBJ2-7

CDR3: CASAGMGQGADTEAFF
DNA: TGTGCCAGTGCGGGGATGGGACAGGGGGCGGACACTGAAGCTTTCTTT
D: TRBD1
V: TRBV19
size: once
J: TRBJ1-1

CDR3: CASSTRPGGGQETQYF
DNA: TGTGCCAGTAGTACCCGCCCTGGCGGAGGGCAAGAGACCCAGTACTTC
D: NA
V: TRBV19
size: NA
J: TRBJ2-5

CDR3: CASSPRGIPYEQYF
DNA: TGTGCCAGCTCACCACGCGGGATACCCTACGAGCAGTACTTC
D: NA
V: TRBV18
size: NA
J: TRBJ2-7

CDR3: CASSLAPPKAFF
DNA: TGTGCCAGCAGCTTAGCCCCACCAAAAGCTTTCTTT
D: NA
V: TRBV7-2
size: NA
J: TRBJ1-1

CDR3: CASSPLDTQYF
DNA: TGTGCCAGCAGTCCCCTGGATACGCAGTATTTT
D: NA
V: TRBV12-3/TRBV12-4
size: NA
J: TRBJ2-3

CDR3: CASSLLSSGSSLSQPQHF
DNA: TGTGCCAGCAGTTTATTATCTTCTGGCAGCTCCTTAAGCCAGCCCCAGCATTTT
D: NA
V: TRBV27
size: NA
J: TRBJ1-5

CDR3: CASSESGDTQYF
DNA: TGCGCCAGCAGTGAGTCCGGGGATACGCAGTATTTT
D: NA
V: TRBV10-1
size: NA
J: TRBJ2-3

CDR3: CASSVGEGYGYTF
DNA: TGTGCCAGCAGCGTAGGGGAGGGCTATGGCTACACCTTC
D: NA
V: TRBV9
size: NA
J: TRBJ1-2

CDR3: CASSEWAGYSNQPQHF
DNA: TGTGCCAGCAGTGAATGGGCAGGCTATAGCAATCAGCCCCAGCATTTT
D: NA
V: TRBV6-1
size: NA
J: TRBJ1-5

CDR3: CASSWGITGSPLHF
DNA: TGTGCCAGCAGTTGGGGGATCACGGGCTCACCCCTCCACTTT
D: NA
V: TRBV28
size: once
J: TRBJ1-6

CDR3: CASSDSSGSLDTQYF
DNA: TGTGCCAGCAGTGACTCCAGCGGGAGCTTAGATACGCAGTATTTT
D: TRBD2
V: TRBV6-4
size: NA
J: TRBJ2-3

CDR3: CASSYRQLIYGYTF
DNA: TGTGCCAGCAGTTACAGACAGCTAATCTATGGCTACACCTTC
D: NA
V: TRBV28
size: NA
J: TRBJ1-2

CDR3: CASSQVRGNEQYF
DNA: TGCGCCAGCAGCCAAGTTCGGGGTAACGAGCAGTACTTC
D: NA
V: TRBV4-1
size: NA
J: TRBJ2-7

CDR3: CASRPTGAYEQYF
DNA: TGTGCCAGCAGACCTACAGGGGCCTACGAGCAGTACTTC
D: TRBD1
V: TRBV12-3/TRBV12-4
size: NA
J: TRBJ2-7

CDR3: CASSHRRSGADTQYF
DNA: TGTGCCAGCAGCCATAGACGGTCTGGGGCAGATACGCAGTATTTT
D: NA
V: TRBV11-2
size: once
J: TRBJ2-3

CDR3: CASSSPSSGPPDEQFF
DNA: TGTGCCAGCAGCTCCCCCTCTAGCGGACCTCCCGATGAGCAGTTCTTC
D: TRBD2
V: TRBV11-2
size: many
J: TRBJ2-1

CDR3: CASGLVRSGRAKNIQYF
DNA: TGTGCTAGTGGTTTGGTACGGTCGGGGCGAGCCAAAAACATTCAGTACTTC
D: NA
V: TRBV12-5
size: NA
J: TRBJ2-4

CDR3: CASSQNQPQHF
DNA: TGTGCCAGCAGCCAGAATCAGCCCCAGCATTTT
D: NA
V: TRBV5-8
size: NA
J: TRBJ1-5

CDR3: CASSLDPGTGANEQYF
DNA: TGTGCCAGCAGCTTAGACCCCGGGACAGGTGCTAACGAGCAGTACTTC
D: TRBD1
V: TRBV7-6
size: NA
J: TRBJ2-7

CDR3: CASSPGGGPSEQFF
DNA: TGTGCCAGCAGCCCAGGGGGAGGGCCCAGTGAGCAGTTCTTC
D: NA
V: TRBV4-2
size: NA
J: TRBJ2-1

CDR3: CASKGGTPTEAFF
DNA: TGTGCCAGCAAAGGCGGGACACCCACTGAAGCTTTCTTT
D: NA
V: TRBV6-5
size: NA
J: TRBJ1-1

CDR3: CASSSVTEGNEKLFF
DNA: TGTGCCAGCAGCTCCGTGACAGAGGGGAATGAAAAACTGTTTTTT
D: NA
V: TRBV5-8
size: NA
J: TRBJ1-4

CDR3: CASSGYQGASGNTIYF
DNA: TGTGCCAGCAGTGGTTATCAGGGGGCTTCTGGAAACACCATATATTTT
D: TRBD1
V: TRBV6-1
size: NA
J: TRBJ1-3

CDR3: CASSLGPGELFF
DNA: TGTGCCAGCAGCTTAGGACCCGGGGAGCTGTTTTTT
D: NA
V: TRBV7-9
size: few
J: TRBJ2-2

CDR3: CASSLANYGYTF
DNA: TGCGCCAGCAGCTTGGCTAACTATGGCTACACCTTC
D: NA
V: TRBV5-1
size: NA
J: TRBJ1-2